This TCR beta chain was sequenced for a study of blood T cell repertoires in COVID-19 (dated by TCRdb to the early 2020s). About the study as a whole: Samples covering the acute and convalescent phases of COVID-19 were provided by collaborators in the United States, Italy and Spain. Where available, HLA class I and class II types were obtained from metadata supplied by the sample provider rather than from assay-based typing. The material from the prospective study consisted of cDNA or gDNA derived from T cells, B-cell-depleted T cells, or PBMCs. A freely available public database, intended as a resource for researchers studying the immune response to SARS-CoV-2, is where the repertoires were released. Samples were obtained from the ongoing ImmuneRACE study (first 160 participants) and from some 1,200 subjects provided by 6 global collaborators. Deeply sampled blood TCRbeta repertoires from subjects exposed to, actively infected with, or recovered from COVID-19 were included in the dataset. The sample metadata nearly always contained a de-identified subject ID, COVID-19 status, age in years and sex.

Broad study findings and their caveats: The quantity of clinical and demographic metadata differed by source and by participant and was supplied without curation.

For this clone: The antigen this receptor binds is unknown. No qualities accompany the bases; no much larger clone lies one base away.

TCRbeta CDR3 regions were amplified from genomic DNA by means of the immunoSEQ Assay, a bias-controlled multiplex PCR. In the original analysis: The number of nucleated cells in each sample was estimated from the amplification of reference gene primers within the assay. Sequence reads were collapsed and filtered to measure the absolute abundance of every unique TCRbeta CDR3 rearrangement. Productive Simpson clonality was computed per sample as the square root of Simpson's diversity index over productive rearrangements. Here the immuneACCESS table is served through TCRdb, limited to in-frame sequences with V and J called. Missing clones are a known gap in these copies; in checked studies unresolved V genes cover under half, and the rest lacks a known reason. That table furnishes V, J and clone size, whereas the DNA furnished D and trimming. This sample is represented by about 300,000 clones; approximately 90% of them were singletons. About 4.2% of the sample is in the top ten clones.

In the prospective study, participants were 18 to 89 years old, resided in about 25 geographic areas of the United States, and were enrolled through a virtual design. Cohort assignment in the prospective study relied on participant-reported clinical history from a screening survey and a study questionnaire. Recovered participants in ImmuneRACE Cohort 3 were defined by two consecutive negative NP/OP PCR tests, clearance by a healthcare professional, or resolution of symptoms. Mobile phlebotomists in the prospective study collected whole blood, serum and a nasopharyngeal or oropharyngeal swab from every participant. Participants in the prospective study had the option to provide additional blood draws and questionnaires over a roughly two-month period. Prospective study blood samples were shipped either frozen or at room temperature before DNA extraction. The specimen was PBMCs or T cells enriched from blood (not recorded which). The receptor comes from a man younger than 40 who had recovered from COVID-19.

The CDR3: CASSQAFKAFF. The sequence in DNA is TGTGCCAGCAGCCAAGCCTTTAAAGCTTTCTTT. The chain is assembled from TRBV3-1 (or the pseudogene TRBV3-2) and TRBJ1-1, with the D gene not confidently named. Measured from the cysteine to the phenylalanine, the CDR3 is 11 residues long. Of the read, only the CDR3 DNA is kept; its 33 bases are in frame from base 1. Trimming takes 1 base from V and 9 bases from J, and the germline ends sit 6 bases apart. Sequences LGHDT (CDR1) and YNNKEL (CDR2) are obtained from the germline V gene (reference sequence).